Shown below are 26 T cell receptor beta chains from a single sample sequenced in a study of blood T cell repertoires in COVID-19. Clones were sequenced by immunoSEQ multiplex PCR, and TCRdb holds only the in-frame ones, with some missing. The sample includes tens of thousands of clones, more than 75% of them seen just once. Source material: peripheral blood. The receptors here all came from a human donor in a cohort sampled during active COVID-19.

This clone was seen more than once but under ten times. The chain employs TRBV19 and TRBJ1-2; D may be TRBD1 (5 bases). CDR1 is LNHDA and CDR2 is SQIVND in the germline V gene (reference sequence). Trimming pared 7 bases from V and 0 bases from J, leaving 9 bases between. This CDR3 contains 13 residues. The CDR3 DNA sequence: TGTGCCAGTACCCCAGGGACTAACTATGGCTACACCTTC. Translation: CASTPGTNYGYTF. The full variable domain, its missing parts supplied by reference TRBV19 and TRBJ1-2, is DGGITQSPKYLFRKEGQNVTLSCEQNLNHDAMYWYRQDPGQGLRLIYYSQIVNDFQKGDIAEGYSVSREKKESFPLTVTSAQKNPTAFYLCASTPGTNYGYTFGSGTRLTVV.

The CDR3, as DNA: TGTGCCAGTTGTCAGGGACAGATCTACAATGAGCAGTTCTTC. It translates to CASCQGQIYNEQFF. V gene TRBV19 combines with J gene TRBJ2-1, with 7 bases that match TRBD1. J lost 3 bases, V lost 8 bases, and 7 bases had no gene match. The CDR3 totals 14 residues. Germline V gives CDR1 LNHDA, CDR2 SQIVND (reference sequence).

The chain employs TRBV6-4 and TRBJ2-7; 8 nucleotides agree with TRBD1. After removal of 0 bases from V and 4 bases from J, the junction contained 11 bases not matched to a gene. In germline, CDR1 is MRHNA, CDR2 SNTAGT. The CDR3 runs to 17 residues. CDR3 in amino acids: CASSDSGRRTGNYEQYF. CDR3 in DNA: TGTGCCAGCAGTGACTCAGGTCGCCGGACAGGGAATTACGAGCAGTACTTC.

Concerning this clone: This specimen includes other DNA sequences encoding the same CDR3. The chain recombines TRBV11-1 with TRBJ2-1, with TRBD1 matching 10 bases. The germline gives CDR1 SGHAT, CDR2 FQDESV (reference sequence). CDR3 length: 15 residues. Unmatched junction bases numbered 6, after V lost 5 bases and J lost 5 bases. CDR3 sequence reads: CASSRDRGIDNEQFF. In DNA, the CDR3 is TGTGCCAGCAGCAGGGACAGGGGCATTGACAATGAGCAGTTCTTC.

The chain uses TRBV12-3 or TRBV12-4 and TRBJ2-7; D may be TRBD2 (6 bases). The CDR3 contains 13 residues. V shed 2 bases and J shed 2 bases, with 7 bases lying between them. CDR3 in amino acids: CASSLSGAYEQYF. Here the CDR3 DNA reads TGTGCCAGCAGTTTATCGGGGGCCTACGAGCAGTACTTC.

V gene TRBV27 combines with J gene TRBJ1-3; 10 bases map to TRBD1. CDR1 and CDR2 (germline): MNHEY, SMNVEV (reference sequence). After removal of 2 bases from V and 0 bases from J, the junction contained 7 bases not matched to a gene. The CDR3 is 18 amino acids. This CDR3 reads CASSLEGTGALSGNTIYF. CDR3 DNA: TGTGCCAGCAGTTTAGAAGGGACAGGGGCTCTCTCTGGAAACACCATATATTTT.

The chain combines TRBV30 with TRBJ2-1; TRBD2 matches at 9 bases. The CDR3 loop spans 14 amino acids. CDR1 and CDR2 from the germline V gene are GTSNPN and SVGIG (reference sequence). The junction had 10 bases not matched to a gene; V was cut back by 6 bases and J by 7 bases. The CDR3 loop is CACLLAGDRNEQFF. CDR3 bases: TGTGCCTGCCTCTTAGCGGGAGACAGGAATGAGCAGTTCTTC.

This chain's CDR3 is CASSKVQGFGQPQHF. For the CDR3, the DNA is TGTGCCAGCAGCAAAGTACAGGGGTTCGGGCAGCCCCAGCATTTT. This chain connects TRBV21-1 to TRBJ1-5; the table names TRBD1, a call not compared with the DNA. TRBV21-1 is a listed pseudogene. The CDR3 totals 15 residues.

This clone was found once. The chain joins TRBV27 to TRBJ2-1, with TRBD2 identical over 11 bases. This CDR3 region has 15 residues. The V gene's germline CDR1 is MNHEY and CDR2 SMNVEV (reference sequence). With V trimmed by 7 bases and J by 2 bases, 4 bases remained unmatched. The CDR3 nucleotides are TGTGCCAGCACCGTAGCGGGAGGGACCTACAATGAGCAGTTCTTC. Translating it yields CASTVAGGTYNEQFF.

CDR3 DNA sequence: TGTGCCACCAGTGCCCCCTGGGACAGACTATACACCGGGGAGCTGTTTTTT. Translation gives CATSAPWDRLYTGELFF. This chain uses TRBV24-1 with TRBJ2-2, with TRBD1 identical over 7 bases. Trimming cost V 5 bases and J 3 bases; bases outside gene matches: 11. The germline CDR1 and CDR2 sequences are KGHDR and SFDVKD. The CDR3 spans 17 residues.

This clone was seen a few times. This chain joins TRBV28 and TRBJ1-3, with 7 bases aligning to TRBD1. V lost 5 bases and J lost 0; bases outside the gene matches: 4. Germline-derived CDR1 and CDR2 are MDHEN and SYDVKM. The CDR3 has 15 residues. The CDR3 loop is CASSPTGTSGNTIYF. The DNA for the CDR3 is TGTGCCAGCAGTCCGACAGGGACCTCTGGAAACACCATATATTTT. The full variable domain, rest sourced from reference TRBV28 and TRBJ1-3, is DVKVTQSSRYLVKRTGEKVFLECVQDMDHENMFWYRQDPGLGLRLIYFSYDVKMKEKGDIPEGYSVSREKKERFSLILESASTNQTSMYLCASSPTGTSGNTIYFGEGSWLTVV.

This clone showed up just a few times. This chain joins TRBV6-5 and TRBJ2-7; D perhaps matches TRBD1 (5 bases). This CDR3 is 11 amino acids long. Germline V gene data show CDR1 as MNHEY and CDR2 as SVGAGI. V was pared by 5 bases and J by 7 bases, with 9 bases between. CDR3: CASSQQGEQYF. The DNA of the CDR3 is TGTGCCAGCAGTCAGCAGGGAGAGCAGTACTTC.

This clone has only a few counts. J is TRBJ2-7 and V is TRBV11-2; TRBD1 aligns across 7 bases. This CDR3 has 14 residues. Germline trimming cut 5 bases from V and 7 bases from J; bases unmatched to any gene: 11. The V gene's germline CDR1 is SGHAT and CDR2 FQNNGV. The CDR3 DNA sequence: TGTGCCAGCAGCCGAAGGGGGCTTCTGTGGGAGCAGTACTTC. This gives the protein CASSRRGLLWEQYF.

This clone was picked up one time. This chain uses TRBV3-1 (or the pseudogene TRBV3-2) with TRBJ2-7, with 9 positions matching TRBD2. Looked up from germline, CDR1 is LGHDT and CDR2 is YNNKEL (reference sequence). Losses at the gene ends were 2 bases for V and 7 bases for J; bases not matched to a gene: 6. The CDR3 sequence is 14 residues long. CDR3 sequence reads: CASSQLAGGQEQYF. As DNA, the CDR3 is TGTGCCAGCAGCCAACTGGCGGGAGGGCAGGAGCAGTACTTC.

This sequence joins TRBV4-1 and TRBJ2-5; D uncertain. The germline gives CDR1 MGHRA, CDR2 YSYEKL. V was cut by 4 bases and J by 4 bases, with 13 bases left in between. CDR3 length: 14 amino acids. CDR3 region: CASSPPEAPETQYF. In DNA form, the CDR3 reads TGCGCCAGCAGCCCACCCGAGGCCCCAGAGACCCAGTACTTC.

The chain recombines TRBV19 with TRBJ2-3, with 7 positions matching TRBD2. The J segment lost 3 bases and the V segment lost 5 bases, leaving 8 bases of the junction unmatched. The V gene's germline CDR1 is LNHDA and CDR2 SQIVND (reference sequence). CDR3 length: 15 residues. The CDR3 protein is CASSGAGRSTDTQYF. Written as DNA, the CDR3 is TGTGCCAGTAGTGGAGCGGGGAGATCGACAGATACGCAGTATTTT.

The chain is built from TRBV4-1 and TRBJ2-7; 7 bases map to TRBD1. CDR1 and CDR2 (germline): MGHRA, YSYEKL. The CDR3 totals 16 residues. V lost 5 bases to trimming and J lost 5 bases; unmatched junction nucleotides: 15. The CDR3 spells CASSYRDSLALHEQYF. As DNA, the CDR3 is TGCGCCAGCAGCTACAGGGACAGCCTAGCCCTCCACGAGCAGTACTTC.

This chain links TRBV5-1 with TRBJ2-2, with TRBD2 identical over 16 bases. CDR3 length: 17 amino acids. The trim removed 4 bases at V and 4 bases at J, leaving 4 bases unmatched. The germline V gene has CDR1 SGHRS and CDR2 YFSETQ. The CDR3 coding sequence is TGCGCCAGCAGCCCCGGGACTAGCGGGAGGGCCACCGGGGAGCTGTTTTTT. Amino acids: CASSPGTSGRATGELFF.

This clone appeared a few times. The chain links TRBV6-1 to TRBJ2-5; perhaps TRBD2 as D (5 bases). CDR3 length: 14 residues. Trimming shortened V by 2 bases and J by 6 bases, and 13 bases separated the two germline ends. Germline V gene data show CDR1 as MNHNS and CDR2 as SASEGT. DNA of the CDR3: TGTGCCAGCAGTGAAAAAGCGGAGTTTCAGACCCAGTACTTC. Protein sequence: CASSEKAEFQTQYF.

This chain joins TRBV15 and TRBJ2-3, with 7 bases matching TRBD1. CDR1 is LNHNV and CDR2 is YYDKDF in the germline V gene (reference sequence). CDR3 length: 14 amino acids. V was clipped by 4 bases and J by 1 base; unmatched bases: 2. For the CDR3, the DNA is TGTGCCACCAGCACCGGACAGGGCACAGATACGCAGTATTTT. Encoded protein: CATSTGQGTDTQYF.

CDR3 coding DNA: TGTGCCAGCAGTTCTCCTAGCGGGAGTCGGGGTTACGAGCAGTACTTC. It specifies CASSSPSGSRGYEQYF. V and J are TRBV28 and TRBJ2-7; 10 bases match TRBD2. The CDR3 loop spans 16 amino acids. The V gene end was trimmed by 4 bases and the J gene end by 4 bases; junction bases not matched to a gene: 10. Germline V gene sequence: CDR1 MDHEN, CDR2 SYDVKM.

This clone was found once. The chain employs TRBV30 and TRBJ1-1; D is undetermined. CDR1 is GTSNPN, CDR2 SVGIG, per germline (reference sequence). Trimming shortened V by 0 bases and J by 5 bases, and 13 bases separated the two germline ends. This CDR3 region has 14 residues. CDR3 residues: CAWSVRLRDTEAFF. The CDR3 DNA is TGTGCCTGGAGTGTTAGGCTGCGGGATACTGAAGCTTTCTTT.

Points on this clone: A read error may account for a junction end that differs from germline. J is TRBJ2-7 and V is TRBV2, with 8 bases matching TRBD2. CDR1 is SNHLY and CDR2 is FYNNEI in the germline V gene. The length of the CDR3 is 12 residues. The CDR3 sequence is CASSEGGGRSHF. For the CDR3, the DNA is TGTGCCAGCAGTGAGGGCGGGGGGCGTAGCCATTTC.

J is TRBJ1-1 and V is TRBV30, with D perhaps TRBD1 (5 bases). The CDR3 is 12 residues long. Germline assignment: CDR1 GTSNPN and CDR2 SVGIG (reference sequence). V was clipped by 4 bases and J by 4 bases, with 10 bases between them. The CDR3 sequence is CAWIREGTEAFF. The DNA of the CDR3 is TGTGCCTGGATCAGGGAGGGCACTGAAGCTTTCTTT.

The chain couples TRBV7-2 to TRBJ2-5; 9 nucleotides match TRBD1. Germline V lookup: CDR1 SGHTA, CDR2 FQGNSA. CDR3 size: 17 residues. The junction had 12 bases not matched to a gene; V was cut back by 5 bases and J by 2 bases. The CDR3 region has the DNA TGTGCCAGCAGCCCGTGGGGGACAGGGCAGAGTCAAGAGACCCAGTACTTC. Translation gives CASSPWGTGQSQETQYF.

The chain combines TRBV21-1 with TRBJ2-7; TRBD1 is taken as the D call from the table, unchecked against the DNA. TRBV21-1 is noted as a pseudogene. The CDR3 covers 15 residues. Here the CDR3 reads CASKSGDRGFYEQYF. The CDR3 region has the DNA TGTGCCAGCAAATCGGGAGACAGGGGATTCTACGAGCAGTACTTC.